The 13 T cell receptor beta chains below were found in one sample sequenced in a study of cytomegalovirus exposure and HLA in healthy donors (dated by TCRdb to about 2017). The library was built by means of the immunoSEQ multiplex PCR assay. A mixture of 60 forward primers for TCR Vbeta segments and 13 reverse primers for TCR Jbeta segments was used in the multiplex PCR. The table was pulled from immuneACCESS by TCRdb, which kept in-frame rearrangements only. Such tables lose some clones; where checked, under half of the loss comes from unresolved V genes, and the rest has no known cause. This sample lists around 93,000 clones; 55% to 70% were detected once. The ten top clones hold 5.9% of the sample. Sequenced input: PBMCs. These receptors all stem from a boy aged 5 to 17 in good health and CMV-seropositive.

This clone was counted between two and nine times. The chain recombines TRBV27 with TRBJ2-7; D is possibly TRBD2 (6 bases). Germline V gene sequence: CDR1 MNHEY, CDR2 SMNVEV (reference sequence). The CDR3 has 14 amino acids. Trimming cost V 2 bases and J 3 bases, with 11 bases left between them. This CDR3 is CASSLNRGIYEQYF. The CDR3 coding sequence is TGTGCCAGCAGTTTAAACCGGGGGATCTACGAGCAGTACTTC.

This clone has a handful of counts. V and J are TRBV6-6 and TRBJ1-5, with D perhaps matching TRBD1 (6 bases). Trimming pared 5 bases from V and 5 bases from J, leaving 13 bases between. Germline CDR1 MNHNY, CDR2 SVGAGI (reference sequence). There are 14 residues in the CDR3. CDR3 coding DNA: TGTGCCAGCAGTCACCGGGACACACATCAGCCCCAGCATTTT. It encodes CASSHRDTHQPQHF.

This clone was counted a few times. V is TRBV2 and J is TRBJ2-7; D possibly corresponds to TRBD2 (5 bases). The V end lost 0 bases, the J end lost 10 bases, and 10 bases lay between the germline ends. Germline-derived CDR1 and CDR2 are SNHLY and FYNNEI. The CDR3 runs 12 residues. CDR3 sequence (DNA): TGTGCCAGCAGTGAAGCGAGAGGGAACCAGTACTTC. Protein: CASSEARGNQYF.

This clone has more than one count but fewer than ten. The chain couples TRBV5-1 to TRBJ1-5; weak D call: TRBD1 (5 bases). V was cut by 4 bases and J by 5 bases, with 10 bases left in between. Germline V gene lookup returns CDR1 SGHRS and CDR2 YFSETQ. There are 13 residues in the CDR3. This chain's CDR3 is CASSLTGDQPQHF. The CDR3 nucleotides read TGCGCCAGCAGCCTTACGGGGGATCAGCCCCAGCATTTT.

The V gene is TRBV19, the J gene TRBJ1-5, with D maybe TRBD1 (6 bases). Trimming cost V 7 bases and J 3 bases, with 13 bases left between them. The CDR3 covers 14 residues. Germline V gene data show CDR1 as LNHDA and CDR2 as SQIVND (reference sequence). CDR3 protein: CASIAGASNQPQHF. As DNA, the CDR3 is TGTGCCAGTATTGCAGGGGCTTCCAATCAGCCCCAGCATTTT.

The chain links TRBV9 to TRBJ2-7; D remains unclear. V dropped 0 bases and J dropped 0 bases, with 7 bases sitting between them. The CDR3 length is 14 residues. The V gene's germline CDR1 is SGDLS and CDR2 YYNGEE. The DNA for the CDR3 is TGTGCCAGCAGCGTAGAATACAACTCCTACGAGCAGTACTTC. Its protein product is CASSVEYNSYEQYF.

V is TRBV13 and J is TRBJ1-1, with 7 bases that match TRBD1. Germline CDR1 and CDR2: PRHDT and FYEKMQ (reference sequence). V was clipped by 1 base and J by 1 base; unmatched bases: 3. The CDR3 is 15 amino acids. In nucleotides, the CDR3 is TGTGCCAGCAGCTTAGTGAGGGGGCCGAACACTGAAGCTTTCTTT. Its protein is CASSLVRGPNTEAFF.

Comments on this clone: The junction departs from the called germline gene at one end, perhaps through a read error. CDR3 in amino acids: CASSQTADRGPTYGYPF. DNA of the CDR3: TGCGCCAGCAGCCAAACCGCGGACAGGGGTCCCACCTATGGCTACCCCTTC. The chain is built from TRBV4-3 and TRBJ1-2; 9 bases map to TRBD1. CDR1 and CDR2 (germline): LGHNA, YSLEER. The length of the CDR3 is 17 residues.

The chain employs TRBV5-8 and TRBJ1-4; no clear D. The V end was cut by 0 bases, the J end by 15 bases, with 12 bases between. CDR1 SGHTS and CDR2 YDEGEE come from the germline V gene. The CDR3 extends over 12 amino acids. This CDR3 is CASSLGKVGVFF. In DNA, the CDR3 is TGTGCCAGCAGCTTGGGGAAGGTTGGAGTGTTTTTT.

This clone was seen a few times. The chain has TRBV10-1 and TRBJ2-5, with unresolved D. In germline, CDR1 is WNHNN, CDR2 SYGVQD (reference sequence). V was cut by 0 bases and J by 4 bases, with 6 bases left in between. This CDR3 has 13 amino acids. CDR3 loop: CASSESPIETQYF. The CDR3 DNA is TGCGCCAGCAGTGAGTCACCTATAGAGACCCAGTACTTC.

This chain uses TRBV4-1 with TRBJ1-4; D might be TRBD1 (6 bases). This CDR3 region has 16 residues. Looked up from germline, CDR1 is MGHRA and CDR2 is YSYEKL. Between the trimmed V and J ends, which lost 2 bases and 5 bases, there was a span of 15 bases. CDR3 loop: CASSQPQGLINEKLFF. CDR3 DNA sequence: TGCGCCAGCAGCCAACCCCAGGGGCTGATAAATGAAAAACTGTTTTTT.

V gene TRBV2 combines with J gene TRBJ1-5, with a tentative D call TRBD1 (6 bases). Germline-derived CDR1 and CDR2 are SNHLY and FYNNEI. The germline V and J ends were trimmed by 6 bases and 4 bases, with 13 bases remaining between them. This CDR3 comprises 14 residues. The CDR3 bases are TGTGCCAGCAGCTTACAGGGTGGAAATCAGCCCCAGCATTTT. It translates to CASSLQGGNQPQHF.

V is TRBV30 and J is TRBJ2-1, with 7 nucleotides matching TRBD1. Looked up from germline, CDR1 is GTSNPN and CDR2 is SVGIG (reference sequence). The V gene end was trimmed by 1 base and the J gene end by 13 bases; junction bases not matched to a gene: 7. The CDR3 runs to 12 residues. Here the CDR3 reads CAWSAAGTDQFF. CDR3 in DNA: TGTGCCTGGAGTGCCGCTGGGACAGATCAGTTCTTC.